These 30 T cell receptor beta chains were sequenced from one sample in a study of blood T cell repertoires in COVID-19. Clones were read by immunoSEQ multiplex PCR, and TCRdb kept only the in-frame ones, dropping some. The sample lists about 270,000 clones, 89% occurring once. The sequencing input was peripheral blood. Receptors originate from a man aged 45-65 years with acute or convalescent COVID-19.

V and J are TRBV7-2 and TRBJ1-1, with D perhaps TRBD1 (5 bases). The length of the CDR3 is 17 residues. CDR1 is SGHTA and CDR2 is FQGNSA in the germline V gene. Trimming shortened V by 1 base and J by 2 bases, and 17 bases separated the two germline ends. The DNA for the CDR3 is TGTGCCAGCAGCTTAGGTTTGATCGGCAGGGTAAACACTGAAGCTTTCTTT. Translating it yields CASSLGLIGRVNTEAFF. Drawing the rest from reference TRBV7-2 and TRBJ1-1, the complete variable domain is GAGVSQSPSNKVTEKGKDVELRCDPISGHTALYWYRQSLGQGLEFLIYFQGNSAPDKSGLPSDRFSAERTGGSVSTLTIQRTQQEDSAVYLCASSLGLIGRVNTEAFFGQGTRLTVV.

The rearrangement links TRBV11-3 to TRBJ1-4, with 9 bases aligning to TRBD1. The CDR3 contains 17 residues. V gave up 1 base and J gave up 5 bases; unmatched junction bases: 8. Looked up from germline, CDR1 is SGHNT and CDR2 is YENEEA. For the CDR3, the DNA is TGTGCCAGCAGCTTAGGAACGGCAGGACAGGGGAATGAAAAACTGTTTTTT. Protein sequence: CASSLGTAGQGNEKLFF. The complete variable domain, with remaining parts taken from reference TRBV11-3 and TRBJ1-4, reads EAGVVQSPRYKIIEKKQPVAFWCNPISGHNTLYWYLQNLGQGPELLIRYENEEAVDDSQLPKDRFSAERLKGVDSTLKIQPAELGDSAVYLCASSLGTAGQGNEKLFFGSGTQLSVL.

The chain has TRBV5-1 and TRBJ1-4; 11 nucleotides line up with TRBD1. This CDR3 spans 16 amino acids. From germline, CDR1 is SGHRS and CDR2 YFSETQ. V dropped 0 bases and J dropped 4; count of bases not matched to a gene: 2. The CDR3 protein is CASSLEGQGGNEKLFF. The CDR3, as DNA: TGCGCCAGCAGCTTGGAGGGACAGGGGGGTAATGAAAAACTGTTTTTT.

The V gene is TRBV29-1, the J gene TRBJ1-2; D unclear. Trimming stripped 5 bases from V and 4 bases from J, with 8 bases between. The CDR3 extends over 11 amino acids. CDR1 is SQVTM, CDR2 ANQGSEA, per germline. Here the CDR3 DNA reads TGCAGCGTTCTCAGGTCCTATGGCTACACCTTC. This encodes CSVLRSYGYTF.

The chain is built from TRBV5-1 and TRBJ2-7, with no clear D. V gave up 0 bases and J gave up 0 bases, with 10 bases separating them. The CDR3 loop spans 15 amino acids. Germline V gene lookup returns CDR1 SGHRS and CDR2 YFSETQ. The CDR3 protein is CASSLVADSSYEQYF. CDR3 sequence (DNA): TGCGCCAGCAGCTTGGTGGCGGATAGCTCCTACGAGCAGTACTTC.

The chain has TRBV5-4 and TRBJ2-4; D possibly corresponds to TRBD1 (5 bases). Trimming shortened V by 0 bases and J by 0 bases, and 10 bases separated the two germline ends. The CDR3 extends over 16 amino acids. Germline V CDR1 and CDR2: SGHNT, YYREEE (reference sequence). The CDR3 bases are TGTGCCAGCAGCTTGGGTCAGGGAATAGCCAAAAACATTCAGTACTTC. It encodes CASSLGQGIAKNIQYF.

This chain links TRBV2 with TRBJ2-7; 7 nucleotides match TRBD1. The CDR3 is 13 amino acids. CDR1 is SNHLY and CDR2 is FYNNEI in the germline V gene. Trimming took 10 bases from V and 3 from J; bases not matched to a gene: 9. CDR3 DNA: TGTGCCAACGCAGGGGGATCGGACTACGAGCAGTACTTC. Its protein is CANAGGSDYEQYF.

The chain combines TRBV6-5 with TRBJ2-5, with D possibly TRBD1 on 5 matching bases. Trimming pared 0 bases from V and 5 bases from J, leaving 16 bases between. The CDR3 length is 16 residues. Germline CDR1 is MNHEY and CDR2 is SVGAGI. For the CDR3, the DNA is TGTGCCAGCAGTTACTCGAAATCGGACACAGAGGAGACCCAGTACTTC. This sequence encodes CASSYSKSDTEETQYF.

As DNA, the CDR3 is TGTGCCACCGGGACAGGCGCCTCTGGGGCCAACGTCCTGACTTTC. This codes for CATGTGASGANVLTF. The chain links TRBV19 to TRBJ2-6; 8 nucleotides line up with TRBD1. V gave up 10 bases and J gave up 0 bases; unmatched junction bases: 5. From germline, CDR1 is LNHDA and CDR2 SQIVND (reference sequence). The CDR3 runs to 15 residues.

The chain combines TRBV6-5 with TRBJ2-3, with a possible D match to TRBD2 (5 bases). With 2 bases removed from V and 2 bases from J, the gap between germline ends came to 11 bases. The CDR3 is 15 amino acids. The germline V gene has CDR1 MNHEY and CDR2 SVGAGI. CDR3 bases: TGTGCCAGCAGTTACAAGGCGGACTTCACAGATACGCAGTATTTT. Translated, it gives CASSYKADFTDTQYF.

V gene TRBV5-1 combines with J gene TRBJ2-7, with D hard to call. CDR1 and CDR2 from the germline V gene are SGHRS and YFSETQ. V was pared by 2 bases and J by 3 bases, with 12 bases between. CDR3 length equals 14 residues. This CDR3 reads CASSLVPSGYEQYF. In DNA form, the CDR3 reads TGCGCCAGCAGCTTAGTCCCTTCAGGCTACGAGCAGTACTTC.

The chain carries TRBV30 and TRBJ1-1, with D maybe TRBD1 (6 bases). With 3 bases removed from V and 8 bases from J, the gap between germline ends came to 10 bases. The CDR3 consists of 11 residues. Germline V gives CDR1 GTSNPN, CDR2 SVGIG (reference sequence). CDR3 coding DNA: TGTGCCTGGAGGTGGACAGCCGAAGCTTTCTTT. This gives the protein CAWRWTAEAFF.

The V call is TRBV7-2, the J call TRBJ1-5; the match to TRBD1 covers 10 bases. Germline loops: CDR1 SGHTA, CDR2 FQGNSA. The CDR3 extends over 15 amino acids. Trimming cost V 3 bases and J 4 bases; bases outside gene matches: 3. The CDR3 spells CASSFLGQGNQPQHF. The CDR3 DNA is TGTGCCAGCAGCTTTCTGGGACAGGGGAATCAGCCCCAGCATTTT.

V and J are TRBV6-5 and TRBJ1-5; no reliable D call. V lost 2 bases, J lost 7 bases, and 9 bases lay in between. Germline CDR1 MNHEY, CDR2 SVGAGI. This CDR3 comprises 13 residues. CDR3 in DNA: TGTGCCAGCAGTTACAGGGAGGAACAGCCCCAGCATTTT. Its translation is CASSYREEQPQHF.

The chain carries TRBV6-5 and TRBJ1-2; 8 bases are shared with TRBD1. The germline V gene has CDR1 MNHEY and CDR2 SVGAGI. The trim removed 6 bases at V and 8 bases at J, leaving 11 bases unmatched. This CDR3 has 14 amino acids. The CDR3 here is CASSYMDREFGYTF. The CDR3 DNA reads TGTGCCAGCAGCTATATGGACAGGGAATTCGGCTACACCTTC.

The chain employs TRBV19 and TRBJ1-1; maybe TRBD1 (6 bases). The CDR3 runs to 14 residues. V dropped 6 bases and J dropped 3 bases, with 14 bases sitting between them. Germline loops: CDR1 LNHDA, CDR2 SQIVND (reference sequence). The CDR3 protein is CASREGTWHTEAFF. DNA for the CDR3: TGTGCCAGTAGAGAAGGGACATGGCACACTGAAGCTTTCTTT.

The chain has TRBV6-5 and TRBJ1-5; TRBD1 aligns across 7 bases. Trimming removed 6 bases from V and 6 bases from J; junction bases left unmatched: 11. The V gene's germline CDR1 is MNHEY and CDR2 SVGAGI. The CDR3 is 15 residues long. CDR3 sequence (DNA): TGTGCCAGCAGCCCGGGACAGATGCTTGGTCAGCCCCAGCATTTT. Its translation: CASSPGQMLGQPQHF.

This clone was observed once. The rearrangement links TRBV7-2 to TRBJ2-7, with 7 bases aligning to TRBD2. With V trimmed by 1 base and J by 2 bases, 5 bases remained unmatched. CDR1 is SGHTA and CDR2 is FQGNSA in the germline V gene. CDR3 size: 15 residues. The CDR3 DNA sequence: TGTGCCAGCAGCTTAGGTTCGGGGGGTACCTACGAGCAGTACTTC. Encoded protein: CASSLGSGGTYEQYF. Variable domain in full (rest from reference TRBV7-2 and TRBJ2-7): GAGVSQSPSNKVTEKGKDVELRCDPISGHTALYWYRQSLGQGLEFLIYFQGNSAPDKSGLPSDRFSAERTGGSVSTLTIQRTQQEDSAVYLCASSLGSGGTYEQYFGPGTRLTVT.

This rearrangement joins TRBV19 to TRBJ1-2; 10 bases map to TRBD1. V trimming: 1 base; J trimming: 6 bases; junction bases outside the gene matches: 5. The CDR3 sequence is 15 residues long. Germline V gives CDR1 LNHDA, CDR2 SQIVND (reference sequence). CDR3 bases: TGTGCCAGTAGTATAGCCGGACAGGGGGAGCATGGCTACACCTTC. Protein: CASSIAGQGEHGYTF. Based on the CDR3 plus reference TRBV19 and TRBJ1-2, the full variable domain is DGGITQSPKYLFRKEGQNVTLSCEQNLNHDAMYWYRQDPGQGLRLIYYSQIVNDFQKGDIAEGYSVSREKKESFPLTVTSAQKNPTAFYLCASSIAGQGEHGYTFGSGTRLTVV.

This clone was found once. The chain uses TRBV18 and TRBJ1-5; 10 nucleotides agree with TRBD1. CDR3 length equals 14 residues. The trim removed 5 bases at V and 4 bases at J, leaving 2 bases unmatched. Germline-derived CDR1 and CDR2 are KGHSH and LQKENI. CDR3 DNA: TGTGCCAGCTCAGGACAGGGGGGGAATCAGCCCCAGCATTTT. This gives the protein CASSGQGGNQPQHF.

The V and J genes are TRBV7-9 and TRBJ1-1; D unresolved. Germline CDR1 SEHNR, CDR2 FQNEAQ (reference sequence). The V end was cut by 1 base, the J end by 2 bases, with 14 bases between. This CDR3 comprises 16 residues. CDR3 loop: CASSLVSGSPNTEAFF. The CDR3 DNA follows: TGTGCCAGCAGCTTAGTTTCGGGGTCCCCTAACACTGAAGCTTTCTTT.

CDR3 sequence (DNA): TGTGCCAGCAGTTTCGGACAGAGGCTGTTTTTT. The encoded protein is CASSFGQRLFF. The V gene is TRBV12-3 or TRBV12-4, the J gene TRBJ1-4, with a weak D call TRBD1 (6 bases). V lost 3 bases and J 14 bases, leaving 10 bases between the germline ends. The CDR3 sequence is 11 residues long.

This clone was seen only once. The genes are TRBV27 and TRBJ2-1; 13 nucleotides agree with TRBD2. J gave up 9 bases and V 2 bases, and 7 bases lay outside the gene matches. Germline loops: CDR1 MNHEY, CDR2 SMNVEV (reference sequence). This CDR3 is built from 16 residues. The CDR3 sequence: CASSLNPTSGGSEQFF. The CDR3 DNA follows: TGTGCCAGCAGTTTAAACCCGACTAGCGGGGGGTCTGAGCAGTTCTTC.

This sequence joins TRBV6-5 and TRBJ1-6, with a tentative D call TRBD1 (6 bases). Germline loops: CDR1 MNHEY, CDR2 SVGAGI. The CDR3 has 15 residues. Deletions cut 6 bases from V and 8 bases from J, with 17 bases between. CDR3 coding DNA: TGTGCCAGCAGCCGAAGTACATCAGGGGATTCACCCCTCCACTTT. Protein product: CASSRSTSGDSPLHF.

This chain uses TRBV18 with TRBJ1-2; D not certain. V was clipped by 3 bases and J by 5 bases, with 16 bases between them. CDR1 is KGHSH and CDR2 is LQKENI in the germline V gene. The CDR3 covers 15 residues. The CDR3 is CASSPRGPGEYGYTF. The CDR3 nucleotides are TGTGCCAGCTCACCGCGAGGGCCGGGAGAGTATGGCTACACCTTC.

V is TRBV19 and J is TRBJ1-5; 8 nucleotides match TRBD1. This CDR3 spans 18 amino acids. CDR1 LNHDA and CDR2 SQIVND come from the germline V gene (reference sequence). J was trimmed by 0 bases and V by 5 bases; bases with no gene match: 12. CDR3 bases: TGTGCCAGTAGTTCCCTCCAGGGGGCCCATTATAGCAATCAGCCCCAGCATTTT. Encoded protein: CASSSLQGAHYSNQPQHF. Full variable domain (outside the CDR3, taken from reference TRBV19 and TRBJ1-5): DGGITQSPKYLFRKEGQNVTLSCEQNLNHDAMYWYRQDPGQGLRLIYYSQIVNDFQKGDIAEGYSVSREKKESFPLTVTSAQKNPTAFYLCASSSLQGAHYSNQPQHFGDGTRLSIL.

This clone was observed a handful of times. In DNA form, the CDR3 reads TGTGCCAGCAGCCCCCACCGACAGGGCACTGAAGCTTTCTTT. This sequence encodes CASSPHRQGTEAFF. The chain combines TRBV14 with TRBJ1-1, with TRBD1 identical over 7 bases. CDR1 and CDR2 from the germline V gene are SGHDN and FVKESK. This CDR3 region has 14 residues. V lost 4 bases to trimming and J lost 4 bases; unmatched junction nucleotides: 6. The full variable domain, in which reference TRBV14 and TRBJ1-1 provide the parts outside the CDR3, is EAGVTQFPSHSVIEKGQTVTLRCDPISGHDNLYWYRRVMGKEIKFLLHFVKESKQDESGMPNNRFLAERTGGTYSTLKVQPAELEDSGVYFCASSPHRQGTEAFFGQGTRLTVV.

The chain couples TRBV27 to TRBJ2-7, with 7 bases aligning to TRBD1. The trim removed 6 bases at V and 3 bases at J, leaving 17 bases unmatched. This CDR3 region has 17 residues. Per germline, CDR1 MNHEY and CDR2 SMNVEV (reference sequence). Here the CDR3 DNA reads TGTGCCAGCAGCCCCGAGGAGACAGGGTCGTTTAGCTACGAGCAGTACTTC. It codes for CASSPEETGSFSYEQYF.

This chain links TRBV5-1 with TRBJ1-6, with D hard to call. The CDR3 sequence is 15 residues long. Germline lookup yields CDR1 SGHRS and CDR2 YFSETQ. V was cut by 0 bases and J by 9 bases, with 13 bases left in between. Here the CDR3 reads CASSLARGLSSPLHF. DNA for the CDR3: TGCGCCAGCAGCTTGGCCCGAGGGTTGAGTTCACCCCTCCACTTT.

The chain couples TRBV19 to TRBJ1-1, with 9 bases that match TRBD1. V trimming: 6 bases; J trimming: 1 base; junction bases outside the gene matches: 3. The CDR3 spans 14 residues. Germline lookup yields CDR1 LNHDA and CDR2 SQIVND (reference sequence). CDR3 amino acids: CASSPGQGNTEAFF. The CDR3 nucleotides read TGTGCCAGTAGCCCGGGACAGGGGAACACTGAAGCTTTCTTT.